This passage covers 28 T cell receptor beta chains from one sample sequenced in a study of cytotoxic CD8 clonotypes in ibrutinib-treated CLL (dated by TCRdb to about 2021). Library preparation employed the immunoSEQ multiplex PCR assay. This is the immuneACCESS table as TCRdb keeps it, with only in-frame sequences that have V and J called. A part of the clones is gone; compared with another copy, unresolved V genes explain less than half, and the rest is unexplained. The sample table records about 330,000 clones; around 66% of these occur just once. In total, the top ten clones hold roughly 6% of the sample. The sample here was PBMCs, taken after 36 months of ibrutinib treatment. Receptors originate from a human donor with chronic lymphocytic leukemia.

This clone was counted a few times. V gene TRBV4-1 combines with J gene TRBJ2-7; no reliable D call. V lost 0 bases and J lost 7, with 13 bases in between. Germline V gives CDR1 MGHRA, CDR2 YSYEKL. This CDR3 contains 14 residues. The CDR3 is CASSQDYGAREQYF. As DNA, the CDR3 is TGCGCCAGCAGCCAAGACTACGGTGCAAGGGAGCAGTACTTC.

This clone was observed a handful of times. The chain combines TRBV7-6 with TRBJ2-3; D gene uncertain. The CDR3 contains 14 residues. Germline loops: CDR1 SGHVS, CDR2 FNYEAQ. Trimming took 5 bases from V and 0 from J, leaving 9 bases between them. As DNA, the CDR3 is TGTGCCAGCAGCCAGACCGATAGCACAGATACGCAGTATTTT. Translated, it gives CASSQTDSTDTQYF.

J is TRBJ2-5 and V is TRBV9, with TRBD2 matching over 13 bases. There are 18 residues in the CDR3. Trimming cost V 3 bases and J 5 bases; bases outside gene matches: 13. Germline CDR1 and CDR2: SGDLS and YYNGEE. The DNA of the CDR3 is TGTGCCAGCAGCGGAGGACTAGCGGGAGTTTTTTGGGGGGAGACCCAGTACTTC. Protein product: CASSGGLAGVFWGETQYF.

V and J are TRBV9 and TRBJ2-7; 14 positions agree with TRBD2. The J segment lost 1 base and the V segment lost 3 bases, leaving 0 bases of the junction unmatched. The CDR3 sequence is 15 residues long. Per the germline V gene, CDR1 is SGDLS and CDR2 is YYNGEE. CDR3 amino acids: CASSGLAGGSYEQYF. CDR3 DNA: TGTGCCAGCAGCGGACTAGCGGGAGGGTCCTACGAGCAGTACTTC. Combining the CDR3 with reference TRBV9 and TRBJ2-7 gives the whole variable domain DSGVTQTPKHLITATGQRVTLRCSPRSGDLSVYWYQQSLDQGLQFLIQYYNGEERAKGNILERFSAQQFPDLHSELNLSSLELGDSALYFCASSGLAGGSYEQYFGPGTRLTVT.

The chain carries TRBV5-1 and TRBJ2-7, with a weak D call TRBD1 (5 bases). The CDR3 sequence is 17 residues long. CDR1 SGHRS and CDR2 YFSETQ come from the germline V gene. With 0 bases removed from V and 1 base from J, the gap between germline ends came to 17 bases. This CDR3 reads CASSLESGWGFSYEQYF. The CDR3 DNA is TGCGCCAGCAGCTTGGAATCAGGGTGGGGCTTTTCCTACGAGCAGTACTTC.

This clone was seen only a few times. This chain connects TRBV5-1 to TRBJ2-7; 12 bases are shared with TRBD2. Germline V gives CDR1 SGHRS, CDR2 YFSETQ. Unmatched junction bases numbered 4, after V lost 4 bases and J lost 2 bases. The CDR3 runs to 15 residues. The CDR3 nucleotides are TGCGCCAGCAGCCCGGGACTAGCGGGCGCCTACGAGCAGTACTTC. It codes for CASSPGLAGAYEQYF.

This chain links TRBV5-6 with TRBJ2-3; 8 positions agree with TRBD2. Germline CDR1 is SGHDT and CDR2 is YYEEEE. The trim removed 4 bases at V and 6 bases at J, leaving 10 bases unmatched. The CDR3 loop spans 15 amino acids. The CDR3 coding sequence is TGTGCCAGCAGCCCGATCGGGGGGGCGTCGGATACGCAGTATTTT. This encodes CASSPIGGASDTQYF. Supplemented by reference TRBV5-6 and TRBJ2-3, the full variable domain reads DAGVTQSPTHLIKTRGQQVTLRCSPKSGHDTVSWYQQALGQGPQFIFQYYEEEERQRGNFPDRFSGHQFPNYSSELNVNALLLGDSALYLCASSPIGGASDTQYFGPGTRLTVL.

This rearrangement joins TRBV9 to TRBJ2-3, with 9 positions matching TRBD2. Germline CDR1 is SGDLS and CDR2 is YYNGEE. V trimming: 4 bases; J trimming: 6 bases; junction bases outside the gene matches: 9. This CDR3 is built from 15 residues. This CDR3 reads CASSPRVAGVDTQYF. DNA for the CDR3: TGTGCCAGCAGCCCCCGGGTAGCGGGAGTCGATACGCAGTATTTT.

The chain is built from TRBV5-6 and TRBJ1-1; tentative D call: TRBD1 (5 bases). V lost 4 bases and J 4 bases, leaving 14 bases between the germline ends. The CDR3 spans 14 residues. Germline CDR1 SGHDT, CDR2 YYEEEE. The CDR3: CASSGGRRGTEAFF. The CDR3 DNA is TGTGCCAGCAGCGGGGGTCGGCGGGGCACTGAAGCTTTCTTT.

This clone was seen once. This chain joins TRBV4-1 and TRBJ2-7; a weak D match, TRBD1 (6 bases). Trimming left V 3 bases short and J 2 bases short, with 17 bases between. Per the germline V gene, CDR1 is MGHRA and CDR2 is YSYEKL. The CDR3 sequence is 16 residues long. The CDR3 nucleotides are TGCGCCAGCAGCCATTACCCAGGGGTCAGCGCCTACGAGCAGTACTTC. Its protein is CASSHYPGVSAYEQYF.

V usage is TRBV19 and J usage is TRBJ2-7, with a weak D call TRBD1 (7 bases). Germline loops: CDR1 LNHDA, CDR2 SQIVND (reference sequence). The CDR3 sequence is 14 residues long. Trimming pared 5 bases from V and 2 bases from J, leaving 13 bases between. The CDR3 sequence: CASSPQGGAYEQYF. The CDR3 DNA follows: TGTGCCAGTAGTCCTCAGGGGGGAGCCTACGAGCAGTACTTC. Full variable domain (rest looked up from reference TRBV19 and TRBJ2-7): DGGITQSPKYLFRKEGQNVTLSCEQNLNHDAMYWYRQDPGQGLRLIYYSQIVNDFQKGDIAEGYSVSREKKESFPLTVTSAQKNPTAFYLCASSPQGGAYEQYFGPGTRLTVT.

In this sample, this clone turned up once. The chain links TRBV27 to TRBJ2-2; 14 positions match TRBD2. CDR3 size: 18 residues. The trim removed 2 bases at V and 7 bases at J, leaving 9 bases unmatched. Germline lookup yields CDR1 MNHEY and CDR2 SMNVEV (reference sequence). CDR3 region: CASSLRTSGRTRVGELFF. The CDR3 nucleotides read TGTGCCAGCAGTTTAAGGACTAGCGGGAGGACTCGTGTCGGGGAGCTGTTTTTT.

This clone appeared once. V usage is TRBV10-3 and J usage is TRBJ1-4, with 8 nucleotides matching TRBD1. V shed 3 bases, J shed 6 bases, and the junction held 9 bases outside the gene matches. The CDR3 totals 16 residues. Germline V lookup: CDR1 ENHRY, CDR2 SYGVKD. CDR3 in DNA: TGTGCCATCAGTGACCCAAAAGACAGGGGAGATGAAAAACTGTTTTTT. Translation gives CAISDPKDRGDEKLFF.

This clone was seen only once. CDR3 region: CASSLGTTQGFGSPLHF. DNA for the CDR3: TGTGCCAGCAGCTTAGGTACCACACAGGGATTTGGTTCACCCCTCCACTTT. V usage is TRBV7-2 and J usage is TRBJ1-6; D might be TRBD1 (6 bases). CDR3 size: 17 residues. With 1 base removed from V and 9 bases from J, the gap between germline ends came to 19 bases. Germline V gene lookup returns CDR1 SGHTA and CDR2 FQGNSA.

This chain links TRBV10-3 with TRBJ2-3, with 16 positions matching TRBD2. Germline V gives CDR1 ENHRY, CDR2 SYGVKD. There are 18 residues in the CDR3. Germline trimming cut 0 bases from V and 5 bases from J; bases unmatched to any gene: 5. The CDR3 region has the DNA TGTGCCATCAGTGAGTCCGGGACTAGCGGGGGGGCCAGAGATACGCAGTATTTT. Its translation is CAISESGTSGGARDTQYF.

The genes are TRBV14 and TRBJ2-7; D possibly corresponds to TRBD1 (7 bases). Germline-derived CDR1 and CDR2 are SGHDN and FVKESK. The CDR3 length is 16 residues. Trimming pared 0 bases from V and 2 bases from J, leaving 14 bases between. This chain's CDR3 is CASSQEWGDRTYEQYF. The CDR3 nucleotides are TGTGCCAGCAGCCAAGAATGGGGGGACAGAACCTACGAGCAGTACTTC.

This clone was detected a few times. For the CDR3, the DNA is TGCGCCAGCAGCGACCAGGGGTTCTCGGACACCGGGGAGCTGTTTTTT. It encodes CASSDQGFSDTGELFF. The J gene is TRBJ2-2, the V gene TRBV10-1, with D tentatively TRBD1 (6 bases). The V gene lost 6 bases and the J gene lost 3 bases, with 17 bases spanning the gap. From germline, CDR1 is WNHNN and CDR2 SYGVQD (reference sequence). The CDR3 has 16 residues.

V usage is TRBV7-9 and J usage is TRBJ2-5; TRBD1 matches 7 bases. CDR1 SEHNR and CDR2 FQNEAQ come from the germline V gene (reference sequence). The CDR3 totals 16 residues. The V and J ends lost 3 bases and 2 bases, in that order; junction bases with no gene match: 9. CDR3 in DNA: TGTGCCAGCAGCTTGGGTCCGGGACAGACACAAGAGACCCAGTACTTC. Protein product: CASSLGPGQTQETQYF.

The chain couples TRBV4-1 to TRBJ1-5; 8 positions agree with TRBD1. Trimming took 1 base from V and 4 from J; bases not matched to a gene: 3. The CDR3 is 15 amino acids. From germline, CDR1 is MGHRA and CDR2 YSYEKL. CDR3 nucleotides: TGCGCCAGCAGCCAAGGCAGGGGGCAGAATCAGCCCCAGCATTTT. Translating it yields CASSQGRGQNQPQHF.

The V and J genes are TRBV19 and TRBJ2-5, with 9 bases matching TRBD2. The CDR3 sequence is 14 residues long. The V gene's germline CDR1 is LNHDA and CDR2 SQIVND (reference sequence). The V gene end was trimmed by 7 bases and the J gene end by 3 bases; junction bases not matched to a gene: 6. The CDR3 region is CASKRREGKETQYF. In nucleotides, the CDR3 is TGTGCCAGTAAGAGGCGGGAGGGAAAAGAGACCCAGTACTTC. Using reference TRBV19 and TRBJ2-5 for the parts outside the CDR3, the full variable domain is DGGITQSPKYLFRKEGQNVTLSCEQNLNHDAMYWYRQDPGQGLRLIYYSQIVNDFQKGDIAEGYSVSREKKESFPLTVTSAQKNPTAFYLCASKRREGKETQYFGPGTRLLVL.

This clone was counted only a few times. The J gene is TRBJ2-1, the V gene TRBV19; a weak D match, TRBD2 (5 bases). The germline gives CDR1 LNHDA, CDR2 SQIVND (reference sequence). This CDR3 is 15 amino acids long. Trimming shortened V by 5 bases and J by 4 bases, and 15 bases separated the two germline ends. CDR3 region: CASSLSGSKYNEQFF. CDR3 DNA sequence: TGTGCCAGTAGTCTTTCGGGAAGTAAGTACAATGAGCAGTTCTTC.

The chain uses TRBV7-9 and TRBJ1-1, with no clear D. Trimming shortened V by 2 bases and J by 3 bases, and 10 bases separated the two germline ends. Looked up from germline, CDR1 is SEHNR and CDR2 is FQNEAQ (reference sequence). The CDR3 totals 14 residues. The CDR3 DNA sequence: TGTGCCAGCAGCTTAATCCCGGCGGACACTGAAGCTTTCTTT. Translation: CASSLIPADTEAFF.

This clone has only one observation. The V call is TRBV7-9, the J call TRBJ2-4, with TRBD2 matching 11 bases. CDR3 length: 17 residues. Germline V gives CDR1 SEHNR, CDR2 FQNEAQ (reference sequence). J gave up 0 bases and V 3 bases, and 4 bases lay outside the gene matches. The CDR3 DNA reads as TGTGCCAGCAGCTTTAGCGGGGGGGTTCTAGCCAAAAACATTCAGTACTTC. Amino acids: CASSFSGGVLAKNIQYF.

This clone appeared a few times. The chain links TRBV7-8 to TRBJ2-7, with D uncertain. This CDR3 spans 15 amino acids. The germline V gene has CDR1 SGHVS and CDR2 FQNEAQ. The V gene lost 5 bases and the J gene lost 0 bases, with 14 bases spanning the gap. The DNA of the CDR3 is TGTGCCAGCAGCAACCCTGGCCCAGCCTCCTACGAGCAGTACTTC. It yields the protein CASSNPGPASYEQYF.

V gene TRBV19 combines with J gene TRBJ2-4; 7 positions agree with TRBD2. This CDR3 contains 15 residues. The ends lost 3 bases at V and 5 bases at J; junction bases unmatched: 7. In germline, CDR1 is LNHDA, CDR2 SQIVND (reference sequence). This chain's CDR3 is CASSITASGENIQYF. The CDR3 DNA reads TGTGCCAGTAGTATTACGGCTAGCGGAGAAAACATTCAGTACTTC.

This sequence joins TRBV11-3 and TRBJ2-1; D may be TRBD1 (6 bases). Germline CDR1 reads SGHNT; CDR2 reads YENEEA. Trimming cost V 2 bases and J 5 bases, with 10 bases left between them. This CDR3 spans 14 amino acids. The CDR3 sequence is CASSLSGDNNEQFF. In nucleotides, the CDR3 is TGTGCCAGCAGCTTATCTGGGGACAACAATGAGCAGTTCTTC.

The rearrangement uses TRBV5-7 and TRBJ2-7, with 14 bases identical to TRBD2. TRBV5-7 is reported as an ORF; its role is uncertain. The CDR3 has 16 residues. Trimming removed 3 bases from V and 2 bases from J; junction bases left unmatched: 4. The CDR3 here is CASSSGTSGSAYEQYF. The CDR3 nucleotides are TGTGCCAGCAGCTCTGGGACTAGCGGGAGCGCCTACGAGCAGTACTTC.

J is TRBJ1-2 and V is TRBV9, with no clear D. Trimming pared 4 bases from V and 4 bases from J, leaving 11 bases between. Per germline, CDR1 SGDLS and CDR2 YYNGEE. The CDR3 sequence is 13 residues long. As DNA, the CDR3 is TGTGCCAGCAGCTCATCAATATCCTATGGCTACACCTTC. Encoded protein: CASSSSISYGYTF.